The rows below give T cell receptor beta chains drawn from one sample of a study of blood T cell repertoires in COVID-19. Some clones are missing from TCRdb's copy, which holds only in-frame ones; the method was immunoSEQ multiplex PCR. This sample carries 35,000 to 40,000 clones, more than 75% of them seen once, and the ten largest clones take 16%. What was sequenced was peripheral blood. The source is a man between 65 and 85 years old with acute or convalescent COVID-19. The CDR3 runs from the conserved cysteine through the conserved F or W. The D gene is left open where the match is weak. Part of the rows lack a size; the others show once, few, many or a class for expanded clones.

size | J | V | D | DNA | CDR3
. | TRBJ2-5 | TRBV10-3 | TRBD1 | TGTGCCACCTCACGCCGGGACAGGGGGCTAGAGACCCAGTACTTC | CATSRRDRGLETQYF
. | TRBJ1-1 | TRBV5-1 | . | TGCGCCAGCTTTCTGGACGGGGGAGGGACTGAAGCTTTCTTT | CASFLDGGGTEAFF
. | TRBJ1-2 | TRBV6-5 | . | TGTGCTACGCGACAGACTAACTATGGCTACACCTTC | CATRQTNYGYTF
. | TRBJ2-7 | TRBV4-1 | . | TGCGCCAGCAGCCAAGATGTCCGCGGGGGCACTTACGAGCAGTACTTC | CASSQDVRGGTYEQYF
. | TRBJ1-1 | TRBV6-5 | . | TGTGCCAGCACCACACACACTGAAGCTTTCTTT | CASTTHTEAFF
once | TRBJ2-3 | TRBV7-2 | . | TGTGCCAGCAGCTTAGGTGTGAGGGTCGCAGATACGCAGTATTTT | CASSLGVRVADTQYF
few | TRBJ1-1 | TRBV6-2/TRBV6-3 | TRBD1 | TGTGCCAGCAGTTACCAACCTTCGACAGGGCAGTCGGCTGAAGCTTTCTTT | CASSYQPSTGQSAEAFF
. | TRBJ1-1 | TRBV7-9 | . | TGTGCCAGCAGCTTAGCATGGGGGCGGTACACTGAAGCTTTCTTT | CASSLAWGRYTEAFF
. | TRBJ2-1 | TRBV9 | TRBD2 | TGTGCCAGCAGCGTAGTGGCGGGAGCGTCGAGCTCCTACAATGAGCAGTTCTTC | CASSVVAGASSSYNEQFF
. | TRBJ1-5 | TRBV6-6 | . | TGTGCCAGCAGTTCGTATAGCAATCAGCCCCAGCATTTT | CASSSYSNQPQHF
. | TRBJ2-7 | TRBV9 | TRBD1 | TGTGCCAGCAGCGTTCAGACAGGGACCTCCTACGAGCAGTACTTC | CASSVQTGTSYEQYF
. | TRBJ1-5 | TRBV3-1/TRBV3-2 | . | TGTGCCAGCAGCAGGGGACTTCGTCAGCCCCAGCATTTT | CASSRGLRQPQHF
. | TRBJ1-2 | TRBV3-1/TRBV3-2 | . | TGTGCCAGCAGCCAAGACTTATCGGGAGCTTATGGCTACACCTTC | CASSQDLSGAYGYTF
few | TRBJ1-2 | TRBV29-1 | . | TGCAGCGTTGCCCAATTGGAGGGTTTGAACTATGGCTACACCTTC | CSVAQLEGLNYGYTF
. | TRBJ2-7 | TRBV9 | . | TGTGCCAGCAGCGTAGGGGGACTTAGCTCCTACGAGCAGTACTTC | CASSVGGLSSYEQYF
. | TRBJ1-3 | TRBV30 | TRBD1 | TGTGCCTGGATACTTGTTCGGACAGGGGGCTTGTATTACTCTGGAAACACCATATATTTT | CAWILVRTGGLYYSGNTIYF
. | TRBJ1-6 | TRBV25-1 | TRBD1 | TGTGCCAGCAGACAGGGGACAAATAATTCACCCCTCCACTTT | CASRQGTNNSPLHF
. | TRBJ2-5 | TRBV7-8 | TRBD2 | TGTGCCAGCAGCTTCGAAGAGGTACTAGCGGGGTTAGAGACCCAGTACTTC | CASSFEEVLAGLETQYF
. | TRBJ1-2 | TRBV5-1 | TRBD1 | TGCGCCAGCAGCTTACAGGGGGCGGAATACTATGGCTACACCTTC | CASSLQGAEYYGYTF
. | TRBJ1-2 | TRBV14 | . | TGTGCCAGCAGCCAAGGGACAGTACGAGGCTATGGCTACACCTTC | CASSQGTVRGYGYTF
. | TRBJ2-5 | TRBV6-6 | . | TGTGCCAGCAAAACCGGGAGCCAAGAGACCCAGTACTTC | CASKTGSQETQYF
. | TRBJ1-1 | TRBV19 | TRBD1 | TGTGCCAGTAGTATGGACAGGGGGGTCACTGAAGCTTTCTTT | CASSMDRGVTEAFF
. | TRBJ1-2 | TRBV3-1/TRBV3-2 | . | TGTGCCAGCAGCCAAGATCCCAGGGCTACCGGCTACACCTTC | CASSQDPRATGYTF
. | TRBJ2-3 | TRBV3-1/TRBV3-2 | TRBD2 | TGTGCCAGCAGCCTACGGGGGGGGAGCACAGATACGCAGTATTTT | CASSLRGGSTDTQYF
few | TRBJ2-1 | TRBV11-2 | . | TGTGCCAGCAGCTTGAGGCGGGATTTCTACAATGAGCAGTTCTTC | CASSLRRDFYNEQFF
. | TRBJ1-5 | TRBV27 | . | TGTGCCAGCAGTCGCCGGGACACTAATCAGCCCCAGCATTTT | CASSRRDTNQPQHF
. | TRBJ2-2 | TRBV28 | TRBD2 | TGTGCCAGCAGTTTAATGAACGCGGGAGACCGCCGGGAGCTGTTTTTT | CASSLMNAGDRRELFF
. | TRBJ2-1 | TRBV2 | TRBD2 | TGTGCCAGCAGCCGACGGACTAGCGGGTGGGAGAGCTCCTACAATGAGCAGTTCTTC | CASSRRTSGWESSYNEQFF
. | TRBJ2-1 | TRBV6-2/TRBV6-3 | TRBD2 | TGTGCCAGCAGTTACTCGAGGCGCCTAGCGGCATACAATGAGCAGTTCTTC | CASSYSRRLAAYNEQFF
. | TRBJ2-1 | TRBV20-1 | TRBD2 | TGCAGTGCTAGTTCAGCTAGCGGGAGGGCGGGTGGATTCTTC | CSASSASGRAGGFF
few | TRBJ1-4 | TRBV18 | . | TGTGCCAGCTCACCACCGTCGGGTGAAAAACTGTTTTTT | CASSPPSGEKLFF
. | TRBJ1-5 | TRBV5-1 | . | TGCGCCAGCAGTATGGGGGGGGGTCAGCCCCAGCATTTT | CASSMGGGQPQHF